This T cell receptor beta chain is drawn from a study of regulatory T cells in long-lasting Graves disease. The study, taken as a whole, reports: Tissue studied was limited to peripheral blood, excluding thyroid tissue. Relative to new patients (under 1,000), persistent patients exhibited greater sharing of public clonotypes (approximately 2,800). Under persistent disease, TRBV28, TRBJ1-2 and TRBJ2-5 were used preferentially. Possibly, too few samples lowered accuracy.

CDR3-region Arm-PCR and iRepertoire HTBI primers produced the TCR beta libraries. One entry per CDR3 protein results from TCRdb running MiXCR on the multiplex PCR reads. The profile shows about 460,000 distinct CDR3 sequences, about 20% of them singletons. Time point meaning: persistent/refractory GD, antithyroid drugs over 5 years with positive TRAb. The authors made the TCR library using RNA they extracted from PBMCs. The sample holds many counts of this clonotype. Antigen: not known. This CDR3 spans 15 amino acids. Trimming removed 4 bases at V and 1 base at J, with 12 bases between. Germline V CDR1 and CDR2: MDHEN, SYDVKM.

The receptor comes from a female donor with Graves disease. V gene TRBV28 combines with J gene TRBJ2-3; D may correspond to TRBD1 or TRBD2 (6 bases each). The sample in question was peripheral blood mononuclear cells (PBMCs), obtained when the disease was refractory, from a patient treated with antithyroid drugs. The CDR3 sequence: CASSSLGGRTDTQYF. The CDR3 DNA is TGTGCCAGCAGTTCGCTTGGGGGGCGCACAGATACGCAGTATTTT. Complete variable domain (other parts from reference TRBV28 and TRBJ2-3): DVKVTQSSRYLVKRTGEKVFLECVQDMDHENMFWYRQDPGLGLRLIYFSYDVKMKEKGDIPEGYSVSREKKERFSLILESASTNQTSMYLCASSSLGGRTDTQYFGPGTRLTVL.